This is a list of T cell receptor beta chains from one sample in a study of blood T cell repertoires in COVID-19. Sequencing used immunoSEQ multiplex PCR; TCRdb keeps in-frame clones, though not all of them. The sample holds roughly 200,000 clones, more than 65% seen once. Specimen: peripheral blood. Receptors were obtained from a man in his fifties or sixties with active or convalescent COVID-19. CDR3s include the opening cysteine and the closing phenylalanine or tryptophan. A D gene is named only where the DNA matches it firmly. Rows give clone size only sometimes, using once, few, many, or a class for an expanded clone.

TRBJ1-2	-	-	TRBV19	CASSMSDRVYGYTF	TGTGCCAGTAGTATGAGCGACAGAGTCTATGGCTACACCTTC
TRBJ2-1	TRBD1	-	TRBV9	CASSVGRTGRDEQFF	TGTGCCAGCAGCGTAGGAAGGACAGGGAGAGATGAGCAGTTCTTC
TRBJ2-1	TRBD2	-	TRBV3-1/TRBV3-2	CASSRTSGDYNEQFF	TGTGCCAGCAGCCGGACTAGCGGGGACTACAATGAGCAGTTCTTC
TRBJ1-4	TRBD1	-	TRBV7-9	CASSADRGEKLFF	TGTGCCAGCAGCGCCGACAGGGGCGAAAAACTGTTTTTT
TRBJ1-1	TRBD1	-	TRBV19	CASSTTGNTEAFF	TGTGCCAGTAGTACGACAGGGAATACTGAAGCTTTCTTT
TRBJ2-7	TRBD1	-	TRBV5-1	CASSLVQGTFEQYF	TGCGCCAGCAGCTTGGTACAGGGGACCTTCGAGCAGTACTTC
TRBJ1-3	TRBD1	-	TRBV10-3	CAISERQGGGNTIYF	TGTGCCATCAGTGAGAGGCAGGGGGGTGGAAACACCATATATTTT
TRBJ1-6	-	-	TRBV12-2	CASRPRDREDSPLHF	TGTGCAAGTCGCCCCCGGGACAGGGAGGATTCACCCCTCCACTTT
TRBJ1-4	-	once	TRBV6-5	CASSVDRNEKLFF	TGTGCCAGCAGCGTAGACAGAAATGAAAAACTGTTTTTT
TRBJ2-2	TRBD1	-	TRBV5-4	CASSWGTGSPDTGELFF	TGTGCCAGCAGCTGGGGGACAGGGTCTCCTGACACCGGGGAGCTGTTTTTT
TRBJ1-1	TRBD1	-	TRBV7-9	CASRGDSMNTEAFF	TGTGCCAGCAGGGGGGACAGCATGAACACTGAAGCTTTCTTT
TRBJ1-1	TRBD1	-	TRBV7-6	CASNPGQMNTEAFF	TGTGCCAGCAACCCGGGACAGATGAACACTGAAGCTTTCTTT
TRBJ2-1	-	-	TRBV2	CASSERGKRAYNEQFF	TGTGCCAGCAGTGAAAGGGGTAAGCGGGCCTACAATGAGCAGTTCTTC
TRBJ1-5	TRBD1	-	TRBV30	CAYKEQGATQPQHF	TGTGCCTATAAAGAGCAGGGGGCTACTCAGCCCCAGCATTTT
TRBJ1-1	TRBD1	-	TRBV3-1/TRBV3-2	CASSQVVGTGGNTEAFF	TGTGCCAGCAGCCAAGTTGTAGGAACAGGGGGGAACACTGAAGCTTTCTTT
TRBJ1-4	-	-	TRBV9	CASSVDEGIDEKLFF	TGTGCCAGCAGCGTAGATGAGGGTATTGATGAAAAACTGTTTTTT
TRBJ2-5	TRBD2	-	TRBV7-2	CASSFSGNSQETQYF	TGTGCCAGCAGCTTTAGCGGGAACAGCCAAGAGACCCAGTACTTC
TRBJ2-3	-	-	TRBV18	CASSPPKASGTDTQYF	TGTGCCAGCTCACCACCGAAGGCCAGCGGGACAGATACGCAGTATTTT
TRBJ2-3	TRBD2	-	TRBV11-3	CASSLDPTSPFLDTQYF	TGTGCCAGCAGCTTAGATCCGACTAGCCCCTTTCTAGATACGCAGTATTTT
TRBJ2-7	-	-	TRBV3-1/TRBV3-2	CASSQTTQGPYEQYF	TGTGCCAGCAGCCAGACAACACAGGGACCCTACGAGCAGTACTTC
TRBJ1-1	-	-	TRBV19	CASSPDGKGGNTEAFF	TGTGCCAGTAGTCCCGACGGCAAAGGAGGGAACACTGAAGCTTTCTTT
TRBJ1-5	-	-	TRBV23-1	CASSQLKLPQGINQPQHF	TGCGCCAGCAGTCAACTGAAACTACCGCAGGGGATTAATCAGCCCCAGCATTTT
TRBJ2-6	TRBD1	-	TRBV11-2	CASSFTGTVSGANVLTF	TGTGCCAGCAGCTTTACCGGGACAGTCTCTGGGGCCAACGTCCTGACTTTC
TRBJ1-2	-	-	TRBV10-1	CASSFPAGYGYTF	TGCGCCAGCAGTTTTCCAGCAGGCTATGGCTACACCTTC
TRBJ1-2	TRBD1	many	TRBV7-2	CASSLAPDRDYGYTF	TGTGCCAGCAGCTTAGCCCCCGACAGGGACTATGGCTACACCTTC
TRBJ2-1	TRBD1	-	TRBV5-8	CASSFHSGGSYNEQFF	TGTGCCAGCAGTTTCCACTCAGGGGGATCCTACAATGAGCAGTTCTTC
TRBJ2-1	-	-	TRBV7-8	CASSTRPASYNEQFF	TGTGCCAGCAGCACACGCCCCGCATCGTACAATGAGCAGTTCTTC
TRBJ2-5	TRBD2	-	TRBV11-2	CASSLSGGGPETQYF	TGTGCCAGCAGCTTGTCAGGCGGGGGGCCAGAGACCCAGTACTTC
TRBJ2-3	TRBD1	-	TRBV4-1	CASSALPGGTSLDTQYF	TGCGCCAGCAGCGCGCTACCAGGGGGCACTAGCTTGGATACGCAGTATTTT
TRBJ1-2	-	-	TRBV24-1	CATSDSGAYYGYTF	TGTGCCACCAGTGATTCGGGAGCCTACTATGGCTACACCTTC
TRBJ2-1	TRBD1	once	TRBV27	CASSVDRGGYNEQFF	TGTGCCAGCAGCGTGGACAGGGGAGGCTACAATGAGCAGTTCTTC
TRBJ2-7	-	-	TRBV27	CASSYSQNRAHEQYF	TGTGCCAGCAGTTATTCCCAGAACAGGGCCCACGAGCAGTACTTC
TRBJ2-7	TRBD1	few	TRBV5-6	CASSHDRVARNEQYF	TGTGCCAGCAGCCACGACAGGGTGGCTCGGAACGAGCAGTACTTC
TRBJ1-6	TRBD1	-	TRBV19	CASSSDRETSPLHF	TGTGCCAGTAGTTCGGACAGGGAAACATCACCCCTCCACTTT
TRBJ1-4	-	-	TRBV18	CASSLSNNLNEKLFF	TGTGCCAGCTCGCTTAGTAATAACCTGAATGAAAAACTGTTTTTT
TRBJ2-7	-	-	TRBV6-2/TRBV6-3	CASSLLPDYEQYF	TGTGCCAGCAGTTTATTACCAGACTACGAGCAGTACTTC
TRBJ2-7	TRBD2	once	TRBV3-1/TRBV3-2	CASSQARGGSYEQYF	TGTGCCAGCAGCCAAGCCCGCGGGGGCTCCTACGAGCAGTACTTC
TRBJ1-3	TRBD1	-	TRBV19	CATRDRGFAGNTIYF	TGTGCCACCCGGGACAGGGGTTTTGCTGGAAACACCATATATTTT
TRBJ2-5	-	-	TRBV18	CASSPPDRNQETQYF	TGTGCCAGCTCACCACCGGACAGAAACCAAGAGACCCAGTACTTC
TRBJ2-2	TRBD1	-	TRBV5-1	CASSSATLQGLGTRELFF	TGCGCCAGCAGCTCAGCCACATTACAGGGGCTGGGCACCAGGGAGCTGTTTTTT
TRBJ1-5	TRBD1	-	TRBV19	CASSPARTGINQPQHF	TGTGCCAGTAGTCCCGCCCGGACAGGGATCAATCAGCCCCAGCATTTT
TRBJ1-4	-	-	TRBV9	CASRGTANEKLFF	TGTGCCAGCAGGGGGACTGCTAATGAAAAACTGTTTTTT
TRBJ1-2	TRBD1	-	TRBV5-1	CASRQGQVDGYTF	TGCGCCAGCAGGCAAGGACAGGTGGATGGCTACACCTTC
TRBJ1-6	-	-	TRBV7-2	CASSLEVRRHNSPLHF	TGTGCCAGCAGCTTAGAAGTACGGAGGCATAATTCACCCCTCCACTTT
TRBJ1-1	TRBD1	once	TRBV19	CASTNDRGRTEAFF	TGTGCCAGTACCAACGACAGGGGGCGAACTGAAGCTTTCTTT
TRBJ1-4	TRBD1	-	TRBV29-1	CSVKGQGAVELFF	TGCAGCGTTAAGGGACAGGGGGCCGTGGAACTGTTTTTT
TRBJ1-1	-	once	TRBV2	CASSSDMGAWTEAFF	TGTGCCAGCAGTAGCGACATGGGGGCATGGACTGAAGCTTTCTTT
TRBJ1-1	-	-	TRBV2	CASSLTRTRSTEAFF	TGTGCCAGCAGCCTGACCCGAACTCGGAGCACTGAAGCTTTCTTT
TRBJ1-2	TRBD1	-	TRBV30	CAWGGTGYYGYTF	TGTGCCTGGGGGGGGACAGGGTATTATGGCTACACCTTC
TRBJ1-5	-	-	TRBV18	CASSPSGESNQPQHF	TGTGCCAGCTCACCCTCCGGGGAAAGCAATCAGCCCCAGCATTTT
TRBJ1-5	-	-	TRBV9	CASSASGDQPQHF	TGTGCCAGCAGCGCCTCGGGGGACCAGCCCCAGCATTTT
TRBJ2-3	-	-	TRBV9	CASSAGNTDTQYF	TGTGCCAGCAGTGCGGGGAACACAGATACGCAGTATTTT
TRBJ1-1	TRBD1	-	TRBV30	CAWSVGQGKTEAFF	TGTGCCTGGAGTGTGGGACAGGGGAAAACTGAAGCTTTCTTT
TRBJ2-7	TRBD1	-	TRBV3-1/TRBV3-2	CASSQDMGTDCEQYF	TGTGCCAGCAGCCAAGATATGGGGACAGACTGTGAGCAGTACTTC
TRBJ1-3	-	-	TRBV5-1	CASSWGTPFDGNTIYF	TGCGCCAGCAGCTGGGGGACTCCCTTTGACGGAAACACCATATATTTT
TRBJ1-2	-	once	TRBV9	CASSVGTGPATYGYTF	TGTGCCAGCAGCGTAGGAACAGGGCCCGCTACCTATGGCTACACCTTC
TRBJ2-3	-	-	TRBV5-4	CASSLEGGPETDTQYF	TGTGCCAGCAGCTTGGAGGGGGGGCCGGAAACAGATACGCAGTATTTT
TRBJ1-1	-	-	TRBV7-9	CARDEGENAEAFF	TGTGCCAGGGACGAAGGGGAAAATGCTGAAGCTTTCTTT
TRBJ1-1	TRBD1	-	TRBV19	CASRRDSTNTEAFF	TGTGCCAGTAGACGGGACAGCACGAACACTGAAGCTTTCTTT
TRBJ1-1	-	-	TRBV30	CAWKFGVAAEAFF	TGTGCCTGGAAGTTCGGGGTGGCGGCTGAAGCTTTCTTT